This T cell receptor beta chain was sequenced for a study of cytomegalovirus exposure and HLA in healthy donors. Produced via immunoSEQ multiplex PCR; TCRdb's table is partial and in-frame only. The sample carries fewer than 100,000 clones, approximately 94% recorded once. The germline V gene encodes CDR1 SGHVS and CDR2 FNYEAQ. The CDR3 totals 16 residues. V lost 4 bases, J lost 4 bases, and 17 bases lay in between. This chain connects TRBV7-6 to TRBJ1-3; D perhaps matches TRBD1 (5 bases). This TCR derives from a woman between 18 and 29 years old in good health and CMV-seropositive. Specimen: PBMCs. The CDR3 region is CASSSSREATGNTIYF. CDR3 DNA sequence: TGTGCCAGCAGCTCGTCCAGGGAGGCCACCGGAAACACCATATATTTT.